Below are 20 T cell receptor beta chains sequenced from a single sample in a study of control samples from healthy donors and cancer patients. Measured with immunoSEQ multiplex PCR; TCRdb has only the in-frame clones, and not every one. The sample lists 170,000 or so clones; more than 90% were seen once. Sequencing used blood. Receptors were obtained from a woman between 35 and 50 years old in good health.

This sequence joins TRBV28 and TRBJ2-3; D is unresolved. Germline values: CDR1 MDHEN, CDR2 SYDVKM. The V and J ends lost 6 bases and 0 bases respectively, with 10 bases between them. The CDR3 runs 14 residues. The CDR3 reads CASREGTSTDTQYF. The CDR3 DNA reads as TGTGCCAGCAGAGAAGGAACAAGCACAGATACGCAGTATTTT.

The chain combines TRBV18 with TRBJ1-2; weak D call: TRBD1 (6 bases). Per germline, CDR1 KGHSH and CDR2 LQKENI. This CDR3 is built from 13 residues. The V gene lost 3 bases and the J gene lost 10 bases, with 15 bases spanning the gap. The CDR3, as DNA: TGTGCCAGCTCACCGCAGAGTGGGGGCACCTACACCTTC. Translated, it gives CASSPQSGGTYTF.

This chain links TRBV11-2 with TRBJ1-1; TRBD1 matches 9 bases. The length of the CDR3 is 16 residues. With V trimmed by 1 base and J by 4 bases, 7 bases remained unmatched. The germline V gene has CDR1 SGHAT and CDR2 FQNNGV. As DNA, the CDR3 is TGTGCCAGCAGCTTAGTATCCGGGACAGGGACCACTGAAGCTTTCTTT. Translating it yields CASSLVSGTGTTEAFF. Full variable domain (missing parts from reference TRBV11-2 and TRBJ1-1): EAGVAQSPRYKIIEKRQSVAFWCNPISGHATLYWYQQILGQGPKLLIQFQNNGVVDDSQLPKDRFSAERLKGVDSTLKIQPAKLEDSAVYLCASSLVSGTGTTEAFFGQGTRLTVV.

The chain links TRBV28 to TRBJ1-1; D is undetermined. The CDR3 spans 13 residues. CDR1 is MDHEN, CDR2 SYDVKM, per germline. The V gene lost 6 bases and the J gene lost 0 bases, with 8 bases spanning the gap. CDR3 sequence: CASRPTVNTEAFF. CDR3 nucleotides: TGTGCCAGCAGACCAACTGTGAACACTGAAGCTTTCTTT.

This clone has more than one count but fewer than ten. The rearrangement links TRBV15 to TRBJ2-2, with TRBD1 matching over 8 bases. CDR3 length: 23 amino acids. With V trimmed by 0 bases and J by 0 bases, 21 bases remained unmatched. Germline V gene data show CDR1 as LNHNV and CDR2 as YYDKDF (reference sequence). CDR3: CATSRDKWARGQGLTSNTGELFF. DNA of the CDR3: TGTGCCACCAGCAGAGATAAGTGGGCTCGAGGACAGGGTCTCACCTCGAACACCGGGGAGCTGTTTTTT.

In its sample, this clone was seen once. The chain employs TRBV7-3 and TRBJ2-3; possible D gene TRBD2, 6 bases. The length of the CDR3 is 17 residues. Trimming left V 0 bases short and J 7 bases short, with 20 bases between. The germline V gene encodes CDR1 SGHTA and CDR2 FQGTGA. The CDR3 is CASSLTPPGGVVYTQYF. The CDR3 DNA reads as TGTGCCAGCAGCTTAACGCCCCCCGGCGGGGTTGTATATACGCAGTATTTT.

The chain recombines TRBV29-1 with TRBJ2-2, with TRBD1 identical over 9 bases. Unmatched junction bases numbered 7, after V lost 7 bases and J lost 7 bases. The germline V gene has CDR1 SQVTM and CDR2 ANQGSEA. The CDR3 is made up of 13 amino acids. DNA of the CDR3: TGCAGCGCCAGACAGGGGGGAGGCGGGGAGCTGTTTTTT. Translated: CSARQGGGGELFF.

V is TRBV20-1 and J is TRBJ2-5; tentatively, D is TRBD2 (5 bases). The V gene's germline CDR1 is DFQATT and CDR2 SNEGSKA (reference sequence). The CDR3 is 11 residues long. The CDR3 reads CSLGPGETQYF. DNA for the CDR3: TGCAGCCTCGGGCCGGGGGAGACCCAGTACTTC.

The chain has TRBV2 and TRBJ2-2; 13 bases agree with TRBD2. Germline CDR1 SNHLY, CDR2 FYNNEI. J lost 4 bases, V lost 6 bases, and 5 bases had no gene match. This CDR3 contains 16 residues. The CDR3 bases are TGTGCCAGCAGCTATGGACTAGCGGGGGTCACCGGGGAGCTGTTTTTT. It encodes CASSYGLAGVTGELFF.

The gene calls are TRBV7-6 and TRBJ2-3; 14 nucleotides match TRBD2. Germline CDR1 SGHVS, CDR2 FNYEAQ. The V and J ends lost 6 bases and 4 bases, in that order; junction bases with no gene match: 12. The CDR3 contains 18 residues. Here the CDR3 reads CASRAGLAGVTKPDTQYF. The CDR3 coding sequence is TGTGCCAGCAGGGCGGGACTAGCGGGGGTAACCAAGCCAGATACGCAGTATTTT.

The gene calls are TRBV19 and TRBJ2-1; 9 nucleotides match TRBD1. The V segment lost 5 bases and the J segment 9 bases; nucleotides outside the gene matches: 11. The CDR3 length is 15 residues. Germline loops: CDR1 LNHDA, CDR2 SQIVND (reference sequence). CDR3 bases: TGTGCCAGTAGTCCGGGACAGGGATGGGAAGTTGAGCAGTTCTTC. It translates to CASSPGQGWEVEQFF.

This clone was seen a single time. The rearrangement joins TRBV4-1 to TRBJ1-2, with 7 bases lining up with TRBD1. The J segment lost 4 bases and the V segment lost 0 bases, leaving 8 bases of the junction unmatched. This CDR3 has 16 residues. Germline CDR1 and CDR2: MGHRA and YSYEKL. The CDR3 DNA sequence: TGCGCCAGCAGCCAAGATGACAGGGTAACATTCTATGGCTACACCTTC. It is translated as CASSQDDRVTFYGYTF.

V is TRBV7-2 and J is TRBJ1-3; a possible D gene is TRBD1 (6 bases). V lost 1 base and J 4 bases, leaving 11 bases between the germline ends. The germline V gene has CDR1 SGHTA and CDR2 FQGNSA. This CDR3 spans 15 amino acids. CDR3 region: CASSLELGAGNTIYF. The CDR3 DNA sequence: TGTGCCAGCAGCTTAGAGCTGGGGGCGGGAAACACCATATATTTT.

This clone came up a few times. J is TRBJ2-3 and V is TRBV6-5; D remains unclear. CDR1 MNHEY and CDR2 SVGAGI come from the germline V gene. This CDR3 has 14 amino acids. The germline V and J ends were trimmed by 0 bases and 4 bases, with 8 bases remaining between them. CDR3 loop: CASSYSRPPDTQYF. The CDR3 DNA reads TGTGCCAGCAGTTACTCTAGGCCCCCAGATACGCAGTATTTT.

The chain carries TRBV7-2 and TRBJ2-5; D may be TRBD2 (6 bases). V lost 3 bases and J lost 1, with 15 bases in between. Per the germline V gene, CDR1 is SGHTA and CDR2 is FQGNSA. The CDR3 consists of 16 residues. CDR3 sequence reads: CASSLMFRGIQETQYF. CDR3 nucleotide sequence: TGTGCCAGCAGCTTGATGTTCCGGGGGATCCAAGAGACCCAGTACTTC.

The chain links TRBV5-1 to TRBJ2-7, with 8 bases matching TRBD1. V lost 1 base and J lost 4; bases outside the gene matches: 4. CDR3 size: 14 residues. The germline V gene encodes CDR1 SGHRS and CDR2 YFSETQ. CDR3 sequence reads: CASSLLGQAYEQYF. The DNA of the CDR3 is TGCGCCAGCAGCTTGCTGGGACAGGCGTACGAGCAGTACTTC.

V is TRBV29-1 and J is TRBJ1-1; 7 bases map to TRBD1. Losses at the gene ends were 5 bases for V and 2 bases for J; bases not matched to a gene: 8. The germline V gene encodes CDR1 SQVTM and CDR2 ANQGSEA. The CDR3 length is 14 residues. The CDR3 region has the DNA TGCAGCGTTCAAAAGGGGACAGCAAACACTGAAGCTTTCTTT. This sequence encodes CSVQKGTANTEAFF.

The rearrangement joins TRBV18 to TRBJ2-7; D is undetermined. Trimming shortened V by 6 bases and J by 5 bases, and 14 bases separated the two germline ends. The CDR3 runs to 13 residues. Germline V gene sequence: CDR1 KGHSH, CDR2 LQKENI. The CDR3 sequence is CASSPSSYDEQYF. CDR3 DNA: TGTGCCAGCTCTCCCTCCTCCTATGACGAGCAGTACTTC.

V gene TRBV19 combines with J gene TRBJ1-1; D call uncertain. Trimming pared 4 bases from V and 3 bases from J, leaving 9 bases between. The CDR3 is 13 residues long. The germline V gene has CDR1 LNHDA and CDR2 SQIVND (reference sequence). CDR3 sequence (DNA): TGTGCCAGTAGTAGCTCAGCGGACACTGAAGCTTTCTTT. Translated: CASSSSADTEAFF.

The CDR3 loop reads CAINLDRGNTIYF. The CDR3 region has the DNA TGTGCCATCAACTTGGACCGGGGGAACACCATATATTTT. The chain recombines TRBV10-3 with TRBJ1-3; D possibly corresponds to TRBD1 (5 bases). In germline, CDR1 is ENHRY, CDR2 SYGVKD. There are 13 residues in the CDR3. V was shortened by 7 bases and J by 7 bases, with 14 bases between the two germline ends.